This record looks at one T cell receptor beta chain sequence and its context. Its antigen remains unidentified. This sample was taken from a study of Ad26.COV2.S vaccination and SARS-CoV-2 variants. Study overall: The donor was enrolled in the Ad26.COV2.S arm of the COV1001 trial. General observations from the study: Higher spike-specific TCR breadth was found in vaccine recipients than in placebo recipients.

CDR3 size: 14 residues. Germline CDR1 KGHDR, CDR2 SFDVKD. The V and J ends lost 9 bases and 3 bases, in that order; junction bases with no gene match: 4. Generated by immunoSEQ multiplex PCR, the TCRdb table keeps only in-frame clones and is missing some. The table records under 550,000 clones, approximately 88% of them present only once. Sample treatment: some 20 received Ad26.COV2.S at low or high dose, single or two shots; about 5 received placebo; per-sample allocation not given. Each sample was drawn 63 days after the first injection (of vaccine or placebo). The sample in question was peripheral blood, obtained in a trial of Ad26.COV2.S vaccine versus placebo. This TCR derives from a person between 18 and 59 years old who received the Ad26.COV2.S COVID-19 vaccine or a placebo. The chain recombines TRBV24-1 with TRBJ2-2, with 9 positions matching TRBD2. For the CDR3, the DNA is TGTGCCACCTCAGCGGGGGGATACACCGGGGAGCTGTTTTTT. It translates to CATSAGGYTGELFF.